The 26 T cell receptor beta chains below were found in one sample sequenced in a study of CD8 T cells in ankylosing spondylitis. General study results and limits: A motif of 8 or 9 highly homologous TCR beta variants was seen as apparently characteristic of ankylosing spondylitis blood.

For these TCRs, the target antigens are not known. A single record per CDR3 protein comes from TCRdb applying MiXCR to the 5' RACE reads. The sample contains 200,000 to 250,000 distinct CDR3 sequences, more than 5.5% of which appear only once. Sample: blood, either unsorted or a sorted T cell fraction (not recorded which). These receptors were collected from a male donor with ankylosing spondylitis.

This clonotype was detected many times. This chain joins TRBV6-2 or TRBV6-3 and TRBJ1-1, with D unresolved. Germline loops: CDR1 MNHEY, CDR2 SVGEGT. The V end lost 2 bases, the J end lost 4 bases, and 11 bases lay between the germline ends. This CDR3 spans 14 amino acids. The CDR3: CASSYGAGGTEAFF. CDR3 DNA: TGTGCCAGCAGTTACGGAGCAGGAGGCACTGAAGCTTTCTTT.

The chain employs TRBV7-2 and TRBJ2-5; a weak D match, TRBD2 (6 bases). The V and J ends lost 5 bases and 4 bases respectively, with 17 bases between them. The CDR3 is 15 amino acids. Germline V gene data show CDR1 as SGHTA and CDR2 as FQGNSA. This CDR3 is CASSPPGVRRETQYF. CDR3 in DNA: TGTGCCAGCAGCCCCCCGGGGGTCCGTAGAGAGACCCAGTACTTC.

This clonotype rates as medium-sized. The J gene is TRBJ2-2, the V gene TRBV5-1; 13 bases match TRBD2. Germline lookup yields CDR1 SGHRS and CDR2 YFSETQ. V trimming: 7 bases; J trimming: 0 bases; junction bases outside the gene matches: 15. The CDR3 runs 20 residues. The DNA of the CDR3 is TGCGCCAGCCGGGACAGAGATGGACTAGCGGGAGACTCGAACACCGGGGAGCTGTTTTTT. Translated, it gives CASRDRDGLAGDSNTGELFF.

Many counts were recorded for this clonotype. In DNA form, the CDR3 reads TGTGCCAGCAGCGCGGGACAGGATAGCAATCAGCCCCAGCATTTT. Translation gives CASSAGQDSNQPQHF. The J gene is TRBJ1-5, the V gene TRBV5-6; 8 bases fit TRBD1. There are 15 residues in the CDR3. Trimming removed 4 bases from V and 0 bases from J; junction bases left unmatched: 3. Germline V gives CDR1 SGHDT, CDR2 YYEEEE.

In its sample, this clonotype ranks as large. J is TRBJ2-1 and V is TRBV4-1; 7 bases align to TRBD2. V was pared by 5 bases and J by 0 bases, with 7 bases of the junction left unmatched. The germline gives CDR1 MGHRA, CDR2 YSYEKL. The length of the CDR3 is 16 residues. CDR3 bases: TGCGCCAGCAGCAGAAGCGGGATCAGCTCCTACAATGAGCAGTTCTTC. Protein: CASSRSGISSYNEQFF.

V is TRBV9 and J is TRBJ1-5, with no clear D. Germline V lookup: CDR1 SGDLS, CDR2 YYNGEE. V lost 3 bases, J lost 7 bases, and 20 bases lay in between. The CDR3 has 16 amino acids. The CDR3: CASSAGGGRAGQPQHF. The CDR3 DNA follows: TGTGCCAGCAGCGCCGGCGGCGGAAGAGCGGGCCAGCCCCAGCATTTT.

The sample holds many counts of this clonotype. The V call is TRBV20-1, the J call TRBJ2-3; 9 nucleotides agree with TRBD1. V shed 6 bases, J shed 4 bases, and the junction held 8 bases outside the gene matches. From germline, CDR1 is DFQATT and CDR2 SNEGSKA (reference sequence). The CDR3 has 14 residues. CDR3 sequence (DNA): TGCAGTGCGGAGGGACAGGGAATGGCAGATACGCAGTATTTT. It codes for CSAEGQGMADTQYF.

This clonotype was picked up many times. CDR3 sequence: CASSEALDWYTEAFF. The CDR3 DNA follows: TGTGCCAGCAGTGAAGCGCTTGACTGGTACACTGAAGCTTTCTTT. The chain employs TRBV2 and TRBJ1-1; no clear D gene. The CDR3 sequence is 15 residues long. The V end was cut by 0 bases, the J end by 3 bases, with 11 bases between. Per germline, CDR1 SNHLY and CDR2 FYNNEI.

This clonotype was detected only a few times. J is TRBJ2-2 and V is TRBV11-1; D is ambiguous. Trimming cost V 7 bases and J 3 bases, with 6 bases left between them. From germline, CDR1 is SGHAT and CDR2 FQDESV (reference sequence). CDR3 length: 12 residues. The CDR3 DNA sequence: TGTGCCAGCATCCGCTACACCGGGGAGCTGTTTTTT. Translating gives CASIRYTGELFF.

This clonotype was observed many times. This rearrangement joins TRBV27 to TRBJ2-7; D unresolved. V dropped 5 bases and J dropped 3 bases, with 11 bases sitting between them. Germline CDR1 MNHEY, CDR2 SMNVEV (reference sequence). The CDR3 runs 13 residues. For the CDR3, the DNA is TGTGCCAGCAGTCCCGCCAGAGGCTACGAGCAGTACTTC. This gives the protein CASSPARGYEQYF.

The rearrangement joins TRBV7-6 to TRBJ1-1; TRBD1 is a possible D gene (5 bases). This CDR3 comprises 15 residues. Trimming pared 6 bases from V and 1 base from J, leaving 15 bases between. Per germline, CDR1 SGHVS and CDR2 FNYEAQ. The CDR3 DNA reads TGTGCCAGCAGTTCAGTGGGGCAGGGGAACACTGAAGCTTTCTTT. Translation gives CASSSVGQGNTEAFF.

The chain has TRBV19 and TRBJ2-1; D assignment may be TRBD1 or TRBD2 (5 bases each). Per germline, CDR1 LNHDA and CDR2 SQIVND (reference sequence). This CDR3 contains 13 residues. V was cut by 3 bases and J by 10 bases, with 13 bases left in between. The CDR3 DNA is TGTGCCAGTAGTATGGGGCGAGGGATCGAGCAGTTCTTC. This encodes CASSMGRGIEQFF. Together with reference TRBV19 and TRBJ2-1, the CDR3 gives the full variable domain: DGGITQSPKYLFRKEGQNVTLSCEQNLNHDAMYWYRQDPGQGLRLIYYSQIVNDFQKGDIAEGYSVSREKKESFPLTVTSAQKNPTAFYLCASSMGRGIEQFFGPGTRLTVL.

This clonotype was observed at least ten times. The rearrangement uses TRBV7-9 and TRBJ2-1; D is perhaps TRBD2 (5 bases). With 11 bases removed from V and 5 bases from J, the gap between germline ends came to 16 bases. CDR1 SEHNR and CDR2 FQNEAQ come from the germline V gene (reference sequence). This CDR3 region has 13 residues. This CDR3 reads CAGRRALNNEQFF. CDR3 DNA sequence: TGTGCCGGACGGCGGGCCCTAAACAATGAGCAGTTCTTC.

A few counts support this clonotype. V gene TRBV4-3 combines with J gene TRBJ2-7; 7 bases align to TRBD2. The CDR3 totals 17 residues. The germline V gene encodes CDR1 LGHNA and CDR2 YSLEER. J lost 2 bases, V lost 2 bases, and 12 bases had no gene match. The CDR3 DNA is TGCGCCAGCAGCCAACGGGGGGAGGGCCACCGGGCCTACGAGCAGTACTTC. It specifies CASSQRGEGHRAYEQYF.

In this sample, this clonotype turned up many times. The chain has TRBV6-5 and TRBJ2-5; 9 bases are a match to TRBD2. The junction had 1 base not matched to a gene; V was cut back by 0 bases and J by 2 bases. Germline lookup yields CDR1 MNHEY and CDR2 SVGAGI. CDR3 length: 15 residues. CDR3 sequence (DNA): TGTGCCAGCAGTTACTCGGCGGGGGGGCAAGAGACCCAGTACTTC. Amino acid sequence: CASSYSAGGQETQYF.

This clonotype was found many times. V is TRBV20-1 and J is TRBJ2-1; perhaps TRBD2 as D (7 bases). Trimming removed 4 bases at V and 4 bases at J, with 17 bases between. The CDR3 runs 15 residues. Germline V CDR1 and CDR2: DFQATT, SNEGSKA (reference sequence). The CDR3 loop reads CSANGRGARYNEQFF. The CDR3, as DNA: TGCAGTGCTAACGGTCGGGGGGCAAGGTACAATGAGCAGTTCTTC.

This clonotype was recorded many times. The chain links TRBV20-1 to TRBJ2-7, with D tentatively TRBD1 or TRBD2 (5 bases each). Germline loops: CDR1 DFQATT, CDR2 SNEGSKA (reference sequence). The CDR3 runs to 13 residues. Trimming removed 6 bases at V and 3 bases at J, with 15 bases between. CDR3 coding DNA: TGCAGTGCGGACCGGGACGGACACTACGAGCAGTACTTC. Residues: CSADRDGHYEQYF.

This clonotype was observed at least ten times. The chain recombines TRBV28 with TRBJ1-5, with 7 bases fitting TRBD1. The germline V gene has CDR1 MDHEN and CDR2 SYDVKM. The CDR3 is 15 amino acids. V was pared by 8 bases and J by 4 bases, with 11 bases of the junction left unmatched. The CDR3 bases are TGTGCCAGCGAGGAGGGGGCTTGGAAAAATCAGCCCCAGCATTTT. It specifies CASEEGAWKNQPQHF.

This clonotype was picked up many times. The chain joins TRBV27 to TRBJ1-5; D possibly corresponds to TRBD1 (5 bases). Germline assignment: CDR1 MNHEY and CDR2 SMNVEV (reference sequence). Trimming cost V 5 bases and J 5 bases, with 22 bases left between them. This CDR3 is 17 amino acids long. The CDR3 spells CASSPYPHVGVDQPQHF. In nucleotides, the CDR3 is TGTGCCAGCAGTCCATACCCACATGTAGGGGTCGATCAGCCCCAGCATTTT.

Concerning this clonotype: One end of the junction is discordant with germline, which a read error may explain. The chain employs TRBV7-7 and TRBJ2-3; 15 bases map to TRBD2. The CDR3 sequence is 16 residues long. Germline V gene sequence: CDR1 SSHAT, CDR2 FNYEAQ (reference sequence). The CDR3 is CASSGGLAGGEDTQYF. CDR3 in DNA: TGTGCTAGCAGCGGAGGACTAGCGGGAGGGGAAGATACGCAGTATTTT. Full variable domain (rest looked up from reference TRBV7-7 and TRBJ2-3): GAGVSQSPRYKVTKRGQDVTLRCDPISSHATLYWYQQALGQGPEFLTYFNYEAQPDKSGLPSDRFSAERPEGSISTLTIQRTEQRDSAMYRCASSGGLAGGEDTQYFGPGTRLTVL.

There are many counts of this clonotype. The V gene is TRBV12-3 or TRBV12-4, the J gene TRBJ2-3, with a weak D call TRBD2 (6 bases). The CDR3 runs to 15 residues. V was trimmed by 1 base and J by 4 bases, leaving 12 bases between them. CDR3 in amino acids: CASSLVGGSADTQYF. In DNA, the CDR3 is TGTGCCAGCAGTTTAGTGGGGGGTTCGGCAGATACGCAGTATTTT.

This clonotype was observed at least ten times. The rearrangement links TRBV7-9 to TRBJ2-7; D unresolved. CDR3 length equals 13 residues. V gave up 5 bases and J gave up 5 bases, with 13 bases separating them. Germline CDR1 is SEHNR and CDR2 is FQNEAQ (reference sequence). The CDR3 nucleotides are TGTGCCAGCAGCCCCCCCCTCACAGACGAGCAGTACTTC. Translation: CASSPPLTDEQYF.

This clonotype appeared many times. The chain recombines TRBV15 with TRBJ1-4; tentative D call: TRBD1 (5 bases). The germline V gene has CDR1 LNHNV and CDR2 YYDKDF (reference sequence). This CDR3 spans 15 amino acids. Deletions cut 1 base from V and 4 bases from J, with 10 bases between. Here the CDR3 reads CATSRGRAYNEKLFF. The CDR3, as DNA: TGTGCCACCAGCAGAGGCAGGGCGTATAATGAAAAACTGTTTTTT.

This clonotype came up once. V is TRBV12-3 or TRBV12-4 and J is TRBJ1-2; D might be TRBD1 (5 bases). V was pared by 7 bases and J by 4 bases, with 10 bases between. CDR3 length equals 12 residues. The CDR3 DNA follows: TGTGCCAGCACCGGGACGGGCTATGGCTACACCTTC. Translated: CASTGTGYGYTF.

At least ten counts were recorded for this clonotype. The genes are TRBV27 and TRBJ2-7; D uncertain. Germline V lookup: CDR1 MNHEY, CDR2 SMNVEV (reference sequence). CDR3 length: 14 amino acids. V was pared by 2 bases and J by 0 bases, with 8 bases between. The CDR3 loop reads CASSLLPFSYEQYF. The CDR3 DNA is TGTGCCAGCAGTTTACTTCCCTTCTCCTACGAGCAGTACTTC.

The sample holds many counts of this clonotype. The DNA of the CDR3 is TGTGCCAGCAGCCAACAGACTAGCGGGTACTACAATGAGCAGTTCTTC. As protein: CASSQQTSGYYNEQFF. The genes are TRBV14 and TRBJ2-1; 10 bases fit TRBD2. CDR1 and CDR2 from the germline V gene are SGHDN and FVKESK. V shed 2 bases, J shed 3 bases, and the junction held 4 bases outside the gene matches. This CDR3 comprises 16 residues. The variable domain in full, completed from reference TRBV14 and TRBJ2-1, reads EAGVTQFPSHSVIEKGQTVTLRCDPISGHDNLYWYRRVMGKEIKFLLHFVKESKQDESGMPNNRFLAERTGGTYSTLKVQPAELEDSGVYFCASSQQTSGYYNEQFFGPGTRLTVL.